This entry lists 18 T cell receptor beta chains sequenced from one sample in a study of early T cells in non-severe SARS-CoV-2 infection. Via MiXCR, TCRdb re-called the 5' RACE reads, giving one row per CDR3 protein. The sample includes some 50,000 distinct CDR3 sequences, around 5.6% seen only once; the top ten take approximately 4.1%. The sequenced material came from whole blood. Source of these receptors: an adult who was a healthcare worker with PCR-confirmed SARS-CoV-2 infection or an uninfected control (not recorded which).

In its sample, this clonotype was seen many times. This chain links TRBV5-5 with TRBJ2-7; 9 bases line up with TRBD1. V lost 6 bases to trimming and J lost 4 bases; unmatched junction nucleotides: 14. Germline lookup yields CDR1 SGHKS and CDR2 YYEKEE (reference sequence). The CDR3 consists of 16 residues. CDR3 in DNA: TGTGCCAGCACCACTCGCCCGGGACAGGGAGTGTACGAGCAGTACTTC. Its translation: CASTTRPGQGVYEQYF.

The genes are TRBV20-1 and TRBJ1-1; D unresolved. Germline-derived CDR1 and CDR2 are DFQATT and SNEGSKA (reference sequence). CDR3 length: 13 residues. CDR3 amino acids: CSYRAPKNTEAFF. DNA for the CDR3: TGCAGCTACCGGGCACCCAAGAACACTGAAGCTTTCTTT.

This clonotype was picked up many times. The rearrangement links TRBV7-3 to TRBJ2-2, with a tentative D call TRBD2 (6 bases). The CDR3 has 13 amino acids. Germline loops: CDR1 SGHTA, CDR2 FQGTGA. V was clipped by 0 bases and J by 7 bases, with 6 bases between them. The chain's CDR3 is CASSLTRGGELFF. In DNA form, the CDR3 reads TGTGCCAGCAGCTTAACGCGGGGCGGGGAGCTGTTTTTT. Filled out from reference TRBV7-3 and TRBJ2-2, the complete variable domain reads GAGVSQTPSNKVTEKGKYVELRCDPISGHTALYWYRQSLGQGPEFLIYFQGTGAADDSGLPNDRFFAVRPEGSVSTLKIQRTERGDSAVYLCASSLTRGGELFFGEGSRLTVL.

This clonotype was detected ten times or more. CDR3 in amino acids: CASSLMGVNREQFF. DNA of the CDR3: TGTGCCAGCAGTTTGATGGGGGTGAACCGGGAGCAGTTCTTC. This chain uses TRBV27 with TRBJ2-1; either TRBD1 or TRBD2 may fit D (5 bases each). This CDR3 has 14 amino acids. Trimming removed 3 bases at V and 10 bases at J, with 16 bases between. Germline V CDR1 and CDR2: MNHEY, SMNVEV (reference sequence).

This clonotype was counted ten times or more. This chain links TRBV5-1 with TRBJ2-3; no clear D. The germline V gene has CDR1 SGHRS and CDR2 YFSETQ. This CDR3 is built from 14 residues. V shed 3 bases and J shed 7 bases, with 15 bases lying between them. DNA of the CDR3: TGCGCCAGCAGCTGGGATCCCTTAAGATATACGCAGTATTTT. Translating gives CASSWDPLRYTQYF. Looking up the rest from reference TRBV5-1 and TRBJ2-3 gives the full variable domain: KAGVTQTPRYLIKTRGQQVTLSCSPISGHRSVSWYQQTPGQGLQFLFEYFSETQRNKGNFPGRFSGRQFSNSRSEMNVSTLELGDSALYLCASSWDPLRYTQYFGPGTRLTVL.

Ten or more counts support this clonotype. The rearrangement links TRBV20-1 to TRBJ2-7, with D perhaps matching TRBD1 (6 bases). The germline V and J ends were trimmed by 1 base and 7 bases, with 17 bases remaining between them. The CDR3 consists of 14 residues. Germline V gene lookup returns CDR1 DFQATT and CDR2 SNEGSKA (reference sequence). The CDR3: CSARAWQGLGEQYF. DNA for the CDR3: TGCAGTGCTAGAGCGTGGCAGGGGCTGGGGGAGCAGTACTTC.

This clonotype was seen ten or more times. The rearrangement uses TRBV7-2 and TRBJ2-1, with D unresolved. With 4 bases removed from V and 7 bases from J, the gap between germline ends came to 17 bases. This CDR3 region has 15 residues. Germline lookup yields CDR1 SGHTA and CDR2 FQGNSA. The CDR3 spells CASSSSPHSRNEQFF. The CDR3 region has the DNA TGTGCCAGCAGCTCGAGCCCACACTCGCGGAATGAGCAGTTCTTC.

In this sample, this clonotype turned up many times. The chain recombines TRBV20-1 with TRBJ2-1; 8 nucleotides agree with TRBD2. V dropped 1 base and J dropped 4; count of bases not matched to a gene: 6. The CDR3 runs 15 residues. The germline CDR1 and CDR2 sequences are DFQATT and SNEGSKA (reference sequence). This CDR3 is CSARVPGLAYNEQFF. The CDR3 DNA is TGCAGTGCTAGAGTCCCCGGACTAGCATACAATGAGCAGTTCTTC.

This clonotype was observed many times. The rearrangement joins TRBV18 to TRBJ1-6, with 7 positions matching TRBD1. V was clipped by 4 bases and J by 4 bases; unmatched bases: 4. CDR1 and CDR2 from the germline V gene are KGHSH and LQKENI. This CDR3 has 15 residues. DNA of the CDR3: TGTGCCAGCTCACGGGGGACAGAATATAATTCACCCCTCCACTTT. It encodes CASSRGTEYNSPLHF.

This clonotype was observed at least ten times. The rearrangement links TRBV6-2 or TRBV6-3 to TRBJ1-5, with D tentatively TRBD1 (6 bases). The CDR3 has 16 amino acids. Germline V gene data show CDR1 as MNHEY and CDR2 as SVGEGT. Trimming shortened V by 5 bases and J by 7 bases, and 21 bases separated the two germline ends. As DNA, the CDR3 is TGTGCCAGCAGTCACCCTGGGAGGCAGGGGTCCCAGCCCCAGCATTTT. Protein: CASSHPGRQGSQPQHF.

This clonotype was counted a few times. The chain carries TRBV11-3 and TRBJ2-2, with a tentative D call TRBD2 (5 bases). V shed 5 bases and J shed 5 bases, with 12 bases lying between them. The CDR3 covers 14 residues. Germline assignment: CDR1 SGHNT and CDR2 YENEEA. CDR3 in DNA: TGTGCCAGCAGCCGGGCACTAGGGACCGGGGAGCTGTTTTTT. Translated: CASSRALGTGELFF.

V is TRBV11-1 and J is TRBJ2-7; TRBD1 might be the D (6 bases). The V gene's germline CDR1 is SGHAT and CDR2 FQDESV (reference sequence). V lost 5 bases, J lost 0 bases, and 11 bases lay in between. The CDR3 has 14 amino acids. The CDR3 DNA reads as TGTGCCAGCAGCCGTCGGGACACCTCCTACGAGCAGTACTTC. Protein product: CASSRRDTSYEQYF.

In its sample, this clonotype was seen many times. The V and J genes are TRBV7-2 and TRBJ2-3, with 9 nucleotides matching TRBD1. Looked up from germline, CDR1 is SGHTA and CDR2 is FQGNSA. The CDR3 has 16 amino acids. V shed 5 bases and J 5 bases; nucleotides not matched to a gene: 11. The CDR3 sequence is CASSPGTGFRGDTQYF. CDR3 sequence (DNA): TGTGCCAGCAGCCCAGGGACAGGGTTTAGGGGAGATACGCAGTATTTT.

The chain links TRBV6-5 to TRBJ2-2; 8 nucleotides align to TRBD1. Germline trimming cut 8 bases from V and 2 bases from J; bases unmatched to any gene: 7. Germline loops: CDR1 MNHEY, CDR2 SVGAGI. The CDR3 consists of 15 residues. CDR3 sequence (DNA): TGTGCCAGCCGCCCGGGACAGGACAACACCGGGGAGCTGTTTTTT. Protein sequence: CASRPGQDNTGELFF.

This clonotype showed up many times. V is TRBV2 and J is TRBJ2-2; D gene uncertain. V lost 6 bases to trimming and J lost 6 bases, with 2 bases between them. This CDR3 is 10 amino acids long. Looked up from germline, CDR1 is SNHLY and CDR2 is FYNNEI. DNA of the CDR3: TGTGCCAGCAGGTCCGGGGAGCTGTTTTTT. Translating gives CASRSGELFF.

The sample holds a few counts of this clonotype. The V and J genes are TRBV3-1 and TRBJ2-7; 13 bases align to TRBD2. V was pared by 5 bases and J by 3 bases, with 7 bases of the junction left unmatched. Germline V gene data show CDR1 as LGHDT and CDR2 as YNNKEL (reference sequence). The CDR3 extends over 16 amino acids. CDR3 residues: CASSSLAGGPNYEQYF. The DNA of the CDR3 is TGTGCCAGCAGCTCACTAGCGGGAGGGCCGAACTACGAGCAGTACTTC.

This clonotype was found many times. The rearrangement links TRBV7-9 to TRBJ1-1; 9 nucleotides match TRBD1. Germline trimming cut 4 bases from V and 2 bases from J; bases unmatched to any gene: 5. The germline CDR1 and CDR2 sequences are SEHNR and FQNEAQ (reference sequence). The CDR3 spans 15 residues. CDR3 bases: TGTGCCAGCAGCTGGGACAGGGCTGGAAACACTGAAGCTTTCTTT. Residues: CASSWDRAGNTEAFF.

This clonotype was found many times. V is TRBV27 and J is TRBJ2-7, with TRBD1 identical over 8 bases. Trimming at V came to 6 bases and at J to 0 bases, leaving 19 bases not matched to a gene. There are 19 residues in the CDR3. In germline, CDR1 is MNHEY, CDR2 SMNVEV (reference sequence). CDR3 in DNA: TGTGCCAGCAGAAAAAAACCGGGACAGGCAGGCCCCAGCTCCTACGAGCAGTACTTC. It codes for CASRKKPGQAGPSSYEQYF.